These 12 T cell receptor beta chains were sequenced from one sample in a study of response to subunit inactivated influenza vaccine. TCRdb re-analysed the RT-PCR reads in MiXCR, keeping a single row per CDR3 protein. This repertoire shows 630,000 or so distinct CDR3 sequences, approximately 14% found once; its top ten account for roughly 10%. The sample was PBMCs from blood, taken 11 to 12 days after vaccination. Every receptor here comes from a man aged 50 to 60 who received an inactivated influenza vaccine.

This rearrangement joins TRBV28 to TRBJ2-7, with 10 nucleotides matching TRBD2. Trimming removed 5 bases from V and 7 bases from J; junction bases left unmatched: 17. The length of the CDR3 is 17 residues. Germline-derived CDR1 and CDR2 are MDHEN and SYDVKM. In nucleotides, the CDR3 is TGTGCCAGCAGTAAAAATAGCGGGGGGATATCTCTATGGGAGCAGTACTTC. Its protein product is CASSKNSGGISLWEQYF.

This clonotype was observed many times. V and J are TRBV4-3 and TRBJ1-4; D is uncertain. Trimming pared 2 bases from V and 7 bases from J, leaving 5 bases between. CDR3 length: 12 amino acids. Per germline, CDR1 LGHNA and CDR2 YSLEER. The DNA for the CDR3 is TGCGCCAGCAGCCAATCCGGTGAAAAACTGTTTTTT. Translating it yields CASSQSGEKLFF.

This clonotype showed up many times. The chain employs TRBV12-3 or TRBV12-4 and TRBJ1-6, with 10 bases that match TRBD1. The CDR3 is 15 residues long. Trimming at V came to 6 bases and at J to 8 bases, leaving 7 bases not matched to a gene. CDR3 in DNA: TGTGCCAGCAGGACCGGGACAGGGGCGTATTCACCCCTCCACTTT. Protein: CASRTGTGAYSPLHF.

This clonotype has just a few counts. The genes are TRBV12-3 or TRBV12-4 and TRBJ2-7, with 10 bases fitting TRBD2. The CDR3 has 20 residues. V lost 7 bases, J lost 0 bases, and 21 bases stayed unmatched. This CDR3 reads CASTIILQGGLAGVSYEQYF. The CDR3 bases are TGTGCCAGCACCATTATTCTTCAGGGGGGCCTAGCGGGGGTCTCCTACGAGCAGTACTTC.

The rearrangement uses TRBV6-1 and TRBJ1-1; D is perhaps TRBD1 (6 bases). CDR1 MNHNS and CDR2 SASEGT come from the germline V gene. The CDR3 length is 13 residues. The ends were cut back, 5 bases at V and 5 bases at J, with 12 bases in the middle. CDR3 in DNA: TGTGCCAGCAGTAAAACAAGGGGGACTGAAGCTTTCTTT. Its protein is CASSKTRGTEAFF.

The chain carries TRBV5-1 and TRBJ1-2, with a possible D match to TRBD1 (6 bases). Per germline, CDR1 SGHRS and CDR2 YFSETQ. The CDR3 is 14 residues long. Deletions cut 4 bases from V and 7 bases from J, with 17 bases between. The CDR3 bases are TGCGCCAGCAGCCCCCCAGCAGGGACAAGTGGCTACACCTTC. It codes for CASSPPAGTSGYTF.

This clonotype has just a few counts. The V call is TRBV7-2, the J call TRBJ1-2, with D unclear. With 0 bases removed from V and 2 bases from J, the gap between germline ends came to 7 bases. There are 14 residues in the CDR3. The germline gives CDR1 SGHTA, CDR2 FQGNSA. CDR3 in amino acids: CASSLAVGNYGYTF. The CDR3 DNA sequence: TGTGCCAGCAGCTTAGCCGTCGGGAACTATGGCTACACCTTC.

This clonotype was picked up a small number of times. The J gene is TRBJ2-1, the V gene TRBV7-8; 15 bases agree with TRBD2. Germline V CDR1 and CDR2: SGHVS, FQNEAQ. The CDR3 contains 18 residues. The trim removed 1 base at V and 9 bases at J, leaving 10 bases unmatched. The CDR3 nucleotides read TGTGCCAGCAGCTTAGGGTGGACTAGCGGGAGGGCTAATAGTGAGCAGTTCTTC. It codes for CASSLGWTSGRANSEQFF.

This clonotype was seen a few times. This chain links TRBV15 with TRBJ2-7; the D gene is possibly TRBD1 (6 bases). V lost 1 base and J 5 bases, leaving 18 bases between the germline ends. Looked up from germline, CDR1 is LNHNV and CDR2 is YYDKDF (reference sequence). The CDR3 is 16 amino acids. For the CDR3, the DNA is TGTGCCACCAGCAGAGGCCTTGCCAGGGGAGAACACGAGCAGTACTTC. Protein sequence: CATSRGLARGEHEQYF. Full variable domain (rest looked up from reference TRBV15 and TRBJ2-7): DAMVIQNPRYQVTQFGKPVTLSCSQTLNHNVMYWYQQKSSQAPKLLFHYYDKDFNNEADTPDNFQSRRPNTSFCFLDIRSPGLGDTAMYLCATSRGLARGEHEQYFGPGTRLTVT.

J is TRBJ2-7 and V is TRBV9, with 13 bases fitting TRBD2. V shed 0 bases and J 5 bases; nucleotides not matched to a gene: 2. CDR1 is SGDLS, CDR2 YYNGEE, per germline. This CDR3 region has 15 residues. The CDR3 DNA is TGTGCCAGCAGCGTAGGGGGACTAGCGGGAAACGAGCAGTACTTC. It specifies CASSVGGLAGNEQYF.

The V and J genes are TRBV20-1 and TRBJ1-4; D ambiguous. The germline V gene encodes CDR1 DFQATT and CDR2 SNEGSKA (reference sequence). V gave up 1 base and J gave up 5 bases, with 11 bases separating them. This CDR3 region has 14 residues. The CDR3 nucleotides read TGCAGTGCTAGAGCCAACAGACACAATGAAAAACTGTTTTTT. This encodes CSARANRHNEKLFF.

This clonotype was picked up a small number of times. This sequence joins TRBV12-3 or TRBV12-4 and TRBJ2-7, with D perhaps matching TRBD2 (5 bases). The CDR3 covers 14 residues. V was clipped by 8 bases and J by 5 bases, with 19 bases between them. The CDR3 reads CASAAGQKRNEQYF. The CDR3 region has the DNA TGTGCCAGCGCCGCGGGTCAAAAAAGGAACGAGCAGTACTTC.